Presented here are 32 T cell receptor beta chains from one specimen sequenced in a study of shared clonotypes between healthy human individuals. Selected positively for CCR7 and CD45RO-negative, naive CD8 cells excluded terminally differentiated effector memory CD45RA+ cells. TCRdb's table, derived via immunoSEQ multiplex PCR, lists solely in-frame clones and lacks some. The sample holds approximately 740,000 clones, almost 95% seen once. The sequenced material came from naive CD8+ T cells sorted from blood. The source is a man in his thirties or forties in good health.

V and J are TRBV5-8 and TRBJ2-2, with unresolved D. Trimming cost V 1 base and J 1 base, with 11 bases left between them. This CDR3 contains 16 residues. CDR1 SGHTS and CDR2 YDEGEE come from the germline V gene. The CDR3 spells CASSLLRRLNTGELFF. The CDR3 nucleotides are TGTGCCAGCAGCTTGTTGCGGCGGTTGAACACCGGGGAGCTGTTTTTT.

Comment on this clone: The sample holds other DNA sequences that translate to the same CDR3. The CDR3 is CASSQAGRYEQYF. CDR3 coding DNA: TGCGCCAGCAGCCAAGCGGGACGATACGAGCAGTACTTC. The chain couples TRBV4-1 to TRBJ2-7, with D possibly called TRBD1 or TRBD2 (5 bases each). The CDR3 sequence is 13 residues long. Per the germline V gene, CDR1 is MGHRA and CDR2 is YSYEKL. Trimming removed 1 base from V and 4 bases from J, with 8 bases in between.

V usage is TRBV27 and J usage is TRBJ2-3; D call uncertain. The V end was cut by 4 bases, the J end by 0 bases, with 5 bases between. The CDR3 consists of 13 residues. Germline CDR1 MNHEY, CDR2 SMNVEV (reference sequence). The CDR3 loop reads CASSSFSTDTQYF. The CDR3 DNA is TGTGCCAGCAGTTCCTTTAGCACAGATACGCAGTATTTT.

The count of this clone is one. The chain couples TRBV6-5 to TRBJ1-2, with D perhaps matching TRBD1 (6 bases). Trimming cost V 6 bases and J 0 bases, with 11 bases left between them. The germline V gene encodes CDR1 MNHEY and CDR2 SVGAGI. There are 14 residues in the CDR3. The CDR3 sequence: CASREGDPNYGYTF. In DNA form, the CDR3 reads TGTGCCAGCAGGGAGGGGGACCCTAACTATGGCTACACCTTC.

The CDR3 sequence: CASTIFASGNYEQFF. The DNA for the CDR3 is TGTGCCAGCACTATTTTTGCTAGCGGGAACTATGAGCAGTTCTTC. This sequence joins TRBV7-2 and TRBJ2-1, with 9 bases matching TRBD2. Trimming removed 7 bases from V and 8 bases from J; junction bases left unmatched: 12. Per germline, CDR1 SGHTA and CDR2 FQGNSA. The CDR3 is 15 amino acids. Full variable domain (remainder filled in from reference TRBV7-2 and TRBJ2-1): GAGVSQSPSNKVTEKGKDVELRCDPISGHTALYWYRQSLGQGLEFLIYFQGNSAPDKSGLPSDRFSAERTGGSVSTLTIQRTQQEDSAVYLCASTIFASGNYEQFFGPGTRLTVL.

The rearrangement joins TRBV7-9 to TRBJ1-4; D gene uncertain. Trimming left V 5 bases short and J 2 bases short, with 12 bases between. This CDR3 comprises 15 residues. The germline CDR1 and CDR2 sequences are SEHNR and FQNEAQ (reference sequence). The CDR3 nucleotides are TGTGCCAGCAGCCGACCGGGCACCACTAATGAAAAACTGTTTTTT. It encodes CASSRPGTTNEKLFF.

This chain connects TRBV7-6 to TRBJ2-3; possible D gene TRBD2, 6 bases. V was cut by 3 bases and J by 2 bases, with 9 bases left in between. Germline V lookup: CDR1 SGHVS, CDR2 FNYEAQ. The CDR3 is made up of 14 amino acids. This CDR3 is CASSLQGLTDTQYF. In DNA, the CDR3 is TGTGCCAGCAGCTTGCAGGGACTCACAGATACGCAGTATTTT.

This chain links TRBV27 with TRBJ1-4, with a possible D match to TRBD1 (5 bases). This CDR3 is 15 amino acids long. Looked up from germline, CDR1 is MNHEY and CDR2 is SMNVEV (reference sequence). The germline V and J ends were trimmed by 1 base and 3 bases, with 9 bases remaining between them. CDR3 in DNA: TGTGCCAGCAGTTTATTTCCGGGGGCTAATGAAAAACTGTTTTTT. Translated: CASSLFPGANEKLFF.

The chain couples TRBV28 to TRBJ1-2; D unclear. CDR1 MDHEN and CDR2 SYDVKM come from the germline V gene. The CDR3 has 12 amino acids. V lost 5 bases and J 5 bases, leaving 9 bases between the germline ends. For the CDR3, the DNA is TGTGCCAGCAGTCGACGGTTATATGGCTACACCTTC. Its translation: CASSRRLYGYTF.

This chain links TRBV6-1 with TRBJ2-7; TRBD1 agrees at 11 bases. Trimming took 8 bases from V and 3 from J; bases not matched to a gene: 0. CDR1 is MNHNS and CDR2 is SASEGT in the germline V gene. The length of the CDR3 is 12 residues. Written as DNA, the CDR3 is TGTGCCAGCGGGACAGGGGGCTACGAGCAGTACTTC. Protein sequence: CASGTGGYEQYF.

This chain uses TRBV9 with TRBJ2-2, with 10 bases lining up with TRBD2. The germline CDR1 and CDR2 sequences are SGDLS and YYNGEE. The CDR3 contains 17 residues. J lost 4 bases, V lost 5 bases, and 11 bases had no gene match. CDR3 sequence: CASSFTLSGRTTGELFF. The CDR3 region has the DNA TGTGCCAGCAGTTTCACACTTAGCGGGAGGACCACCGGGGAGCTGTTTTTT.

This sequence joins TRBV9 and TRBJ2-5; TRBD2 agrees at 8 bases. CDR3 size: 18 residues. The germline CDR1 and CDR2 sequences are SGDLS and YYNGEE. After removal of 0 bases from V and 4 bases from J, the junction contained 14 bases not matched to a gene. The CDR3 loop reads CASSVVGGRTSDAETQYF. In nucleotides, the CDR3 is TGTGCCAGCAGCGTAGTGGGCGGGAGGACTTCGGATGCAGAGACCCAGTACTTC.

The CDR3 nucleotides read TGTGCCAGCAGCCAAACCGGGGGGACAGGGGGCTTCTCTGGGGCCAACGTCCTGACTTTC. It codes for CASSQTGGTGGFSGANVLTF. The chain links TRBV4-2 to TRBJ2-6; 12 positions agree with TRBD1. The CDR3 length is 20 residues. Germline CDR1 LGHNA, CDR2 YNFKEQ. The V and J ends lost 2 bases and 0 bases, in that order; junction bases with no gene match: 8.

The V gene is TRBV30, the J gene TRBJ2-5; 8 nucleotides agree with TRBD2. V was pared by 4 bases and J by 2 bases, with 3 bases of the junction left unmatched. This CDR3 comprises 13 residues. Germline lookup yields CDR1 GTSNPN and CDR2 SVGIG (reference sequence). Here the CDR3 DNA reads TGTGCCTGGAAGCGGGAGCCACAAGAGACCCAGTACTTC. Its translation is CAWKREPQETQYF.

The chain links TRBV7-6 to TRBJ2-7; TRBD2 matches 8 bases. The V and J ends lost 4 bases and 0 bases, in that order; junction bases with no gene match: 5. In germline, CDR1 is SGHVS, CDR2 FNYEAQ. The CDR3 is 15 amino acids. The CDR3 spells CASSSPGLGSYEQYF. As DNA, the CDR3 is TGTGCCAGCAGCTCCCCGGGACTAGGCTCCTACGAGCAGTACTTC.

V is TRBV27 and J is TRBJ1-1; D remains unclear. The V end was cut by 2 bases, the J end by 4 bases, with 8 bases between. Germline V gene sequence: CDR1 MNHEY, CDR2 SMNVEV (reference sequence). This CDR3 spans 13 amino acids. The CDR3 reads CASSLGVGTEAFF. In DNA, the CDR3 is TGTGCCAGCAGTTTAGGAGTGGGCACTGAAGCTTTCTTT.

CDR3 nucleotides: TGTGCCAGCAGTTTATCGGTGAGCCTTGCCGGGGAGCTGTTTTTT. It specifies CASSLSVSLAGELFF. The chain carries TRBV27 and TRBJ2-2; D call uncertain. The CDR3 runs 15 residues. The V end lost 0 bases, the J end lost 6 bases, and 11 bases lay between the germline ends. Germline V gene lookup returns CDR1 MNHEY and CDR2 SMNVEV (reference sequence).

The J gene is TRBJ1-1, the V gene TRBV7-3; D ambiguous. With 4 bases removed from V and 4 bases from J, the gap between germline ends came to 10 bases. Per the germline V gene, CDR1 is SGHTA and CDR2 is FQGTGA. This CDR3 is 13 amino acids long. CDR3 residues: CASSYSGSTEAFF. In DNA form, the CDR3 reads TGTGCCAGCAGCTATTCAGGATCCACTGAAGCTTTCTTT.

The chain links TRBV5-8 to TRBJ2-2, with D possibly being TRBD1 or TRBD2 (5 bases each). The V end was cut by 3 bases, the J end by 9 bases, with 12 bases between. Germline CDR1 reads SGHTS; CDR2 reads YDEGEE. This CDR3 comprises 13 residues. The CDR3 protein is CASSSRTGRELFF. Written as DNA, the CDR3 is TGTGCCAGCAGCTCCCGGACGGGACGGGAGCTGTTTTTT.

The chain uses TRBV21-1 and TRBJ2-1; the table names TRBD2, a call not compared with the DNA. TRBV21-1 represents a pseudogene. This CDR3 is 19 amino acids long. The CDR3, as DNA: TGTGCCAGCAGCAAAAACCTTAACAGAGCAAGCGGGAGTATCGATGAGCAGTTCTTC. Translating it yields CASSKNLNRASGSIDEQFF.

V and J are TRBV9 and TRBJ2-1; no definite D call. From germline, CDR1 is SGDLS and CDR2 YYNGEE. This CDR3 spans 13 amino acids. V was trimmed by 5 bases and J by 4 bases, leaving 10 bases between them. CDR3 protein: CASRGTQYNEQFF. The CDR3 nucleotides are TGTGCCAGCAGGGGAACCCAATACAATGAGCAGTTCTTC.

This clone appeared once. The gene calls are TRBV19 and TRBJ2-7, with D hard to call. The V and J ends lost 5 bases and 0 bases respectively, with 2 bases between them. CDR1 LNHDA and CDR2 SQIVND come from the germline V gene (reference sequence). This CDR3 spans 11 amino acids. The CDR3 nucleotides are TGTGCCAGTAGTGGCTCCTACGAGCAGTACTTC. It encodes CASSGSYEQYF. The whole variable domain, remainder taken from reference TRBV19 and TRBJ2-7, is DGGITQSPKYLFRKEGQNVTLSCEQNLNHDAMYWYRQDPGQGLRLIYYSQIVNDFQKGDIAEGYSVSREKKESFPLTVTSAQKNPTAFYLCASSGSYEQYFGPGTRLTVT.

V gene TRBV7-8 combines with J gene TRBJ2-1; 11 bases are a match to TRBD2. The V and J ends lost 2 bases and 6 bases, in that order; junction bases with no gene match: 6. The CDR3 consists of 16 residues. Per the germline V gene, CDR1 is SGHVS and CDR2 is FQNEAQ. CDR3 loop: CASSLRVTSGVNEQFF. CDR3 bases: TGTGCCAGCAGCTTAAGGGTGACTAGCGGGGTCAATGAGCAGTTCTTC.

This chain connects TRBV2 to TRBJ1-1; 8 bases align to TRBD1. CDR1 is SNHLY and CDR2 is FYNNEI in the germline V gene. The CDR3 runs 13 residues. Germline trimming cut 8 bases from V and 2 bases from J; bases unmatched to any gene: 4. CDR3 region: CASLTGVNTEAFF. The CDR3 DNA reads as TGTGCCAGCTTGACAGGGGTAAACACTGAAGCTTTCTTT. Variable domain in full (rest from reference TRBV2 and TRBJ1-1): EPEVTQTPSHQVTQMGQEVILRCVPISNHLYFYWYRQILGQKVEFLVSFYNNEISEKSEIFDDQFSVERPDGSNFTLKIRSTKLEDSAMYFCASLTGVNTEAFFGQGTRLTVV.

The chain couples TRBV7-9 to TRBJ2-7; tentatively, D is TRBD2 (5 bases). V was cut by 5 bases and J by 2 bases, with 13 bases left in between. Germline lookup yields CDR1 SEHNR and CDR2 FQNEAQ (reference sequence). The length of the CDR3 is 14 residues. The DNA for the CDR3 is TGTGCCAGCAGCCCAGCGGTGTCCGCCTACGAGCAGTACTTC. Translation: CASSPAVSAYEQYF.

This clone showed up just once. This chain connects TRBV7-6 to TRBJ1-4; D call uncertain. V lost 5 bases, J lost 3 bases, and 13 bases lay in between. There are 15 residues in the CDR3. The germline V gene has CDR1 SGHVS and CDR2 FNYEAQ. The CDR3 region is CASSAGSAANEKLFF. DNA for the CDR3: TGTGCCAGCAGCGCCGGGTCCGCGGCTAATGAAAAACTGTTTTTT.

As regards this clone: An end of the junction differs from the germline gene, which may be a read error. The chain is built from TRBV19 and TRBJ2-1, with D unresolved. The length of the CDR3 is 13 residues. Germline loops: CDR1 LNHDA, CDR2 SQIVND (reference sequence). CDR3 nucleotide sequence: TGTGCCAGTAGTATCCACTCCAACAATGAGCAGTTCTTC. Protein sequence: CASSIHSNNEQFF. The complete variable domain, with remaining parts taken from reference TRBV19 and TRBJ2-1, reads DGGITQSPKYLFRKEGQNVTLSCEQNLNHDAMYWYRQDPGQGLRLIYYSQIVNDFQKGDIAEGYSVSREKKESFPLTVTSAQKNPTAFYLCASSIHSNNEQFFGPGTRLTVL.

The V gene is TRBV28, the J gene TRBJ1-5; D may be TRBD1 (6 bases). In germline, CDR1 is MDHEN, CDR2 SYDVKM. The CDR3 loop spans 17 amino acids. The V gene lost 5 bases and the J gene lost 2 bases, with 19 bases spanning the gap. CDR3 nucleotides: TGTGCCAGCAGTGGGGGGCTAATACAGGGAGGCAATCAGCCCCAGCATTTT. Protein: CASSGGLIQGGNQPQHF. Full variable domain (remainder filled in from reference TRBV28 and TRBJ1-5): DVKVTQSSRYLVKRTGEKVFLECVQDMDHENMFWYRQDPGLGLRLIYFSYDVKMKEKGDIPEGYSVSREKKERFSLILESASTNQTSMYLCASSGGLIQGGNQPQHFGDGTRLSIL.

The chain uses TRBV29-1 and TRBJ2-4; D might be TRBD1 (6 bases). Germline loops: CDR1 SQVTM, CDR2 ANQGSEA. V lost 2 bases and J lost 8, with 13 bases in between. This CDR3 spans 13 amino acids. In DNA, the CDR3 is TGCAGCGTTGAAACGGGACAATGGGACATTCAGTACTTC. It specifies CSVETGQWDIQYF.

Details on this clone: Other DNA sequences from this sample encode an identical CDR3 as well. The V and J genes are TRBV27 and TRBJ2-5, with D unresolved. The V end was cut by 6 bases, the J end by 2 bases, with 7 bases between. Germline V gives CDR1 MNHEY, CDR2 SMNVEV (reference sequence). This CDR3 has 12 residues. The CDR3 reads CASRGFQETQYF. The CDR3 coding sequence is TGTGCCAGCAGGGGTTTTCAAGAGACCCAGTACTTC.

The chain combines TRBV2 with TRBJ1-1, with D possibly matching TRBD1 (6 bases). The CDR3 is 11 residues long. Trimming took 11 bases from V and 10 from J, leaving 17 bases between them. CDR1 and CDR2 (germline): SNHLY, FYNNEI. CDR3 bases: TGTGCCCCAATCAGGGGATTAGGAGCTTTCTTT. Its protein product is CAPIRGLGAFF.

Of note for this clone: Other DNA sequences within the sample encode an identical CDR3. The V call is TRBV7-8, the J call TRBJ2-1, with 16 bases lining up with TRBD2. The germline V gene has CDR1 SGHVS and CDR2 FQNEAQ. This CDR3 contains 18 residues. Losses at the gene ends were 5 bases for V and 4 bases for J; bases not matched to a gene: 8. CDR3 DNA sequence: TGTGCCAGCAGCCTGGGACTAGCGGGAGGGCCCTCGTACAATGAGCAGTTCTTC. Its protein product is CASSLGLAGGPSYNEQFF.